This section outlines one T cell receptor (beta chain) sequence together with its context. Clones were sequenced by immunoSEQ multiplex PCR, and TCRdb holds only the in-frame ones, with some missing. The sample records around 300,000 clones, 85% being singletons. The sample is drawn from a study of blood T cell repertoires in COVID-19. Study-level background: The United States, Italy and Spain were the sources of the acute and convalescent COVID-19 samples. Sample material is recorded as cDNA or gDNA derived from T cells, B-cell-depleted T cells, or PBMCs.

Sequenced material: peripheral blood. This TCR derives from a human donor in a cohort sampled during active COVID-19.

CDR3 in DNA: TGTGCCAGCAGCGCGCCGGGCTACGAGCAGTACTTC. As protein: CASSAPGYEQYF. This sequence joins TRBV5-4 and TRBJ2-7; D gene unclear. Germline V gene data show CDR1 as SGHNT and CDR2 as YYREEE (reference sequence). V shed 4 bases and J shed 3 bases, with 8 bases lying between them. This CDR3 region has 12 residues. The complete variable domain, with remaining parts taken from reference TRBV5-4 and TRBJ2-7, reads ETGVTQSPTHLIKTRGQQVTLRCSSQSGHNTVSWYQQALGQGPQFIFQYYREEENGRGNFPPRFSGLQFPNYSSELNVNALELDDSALYLCASSAPGYEQYFGPGTRLTVT.